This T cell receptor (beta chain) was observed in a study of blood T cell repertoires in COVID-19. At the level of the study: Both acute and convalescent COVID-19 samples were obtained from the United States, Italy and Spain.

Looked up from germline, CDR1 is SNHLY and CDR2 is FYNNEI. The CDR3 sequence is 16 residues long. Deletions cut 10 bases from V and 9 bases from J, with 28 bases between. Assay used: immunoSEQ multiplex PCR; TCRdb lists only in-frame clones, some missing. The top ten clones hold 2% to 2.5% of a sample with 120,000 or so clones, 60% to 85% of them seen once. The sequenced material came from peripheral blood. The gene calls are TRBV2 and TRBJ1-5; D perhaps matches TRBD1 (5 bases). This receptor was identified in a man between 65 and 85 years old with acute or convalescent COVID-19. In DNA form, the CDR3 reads TGTGCCACCCGAATTCCCGATTTCAGGGCCTCCCGGCCCCAGCATTTT. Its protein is CATRIPDFRASRPQHF.